These 13 T cell receptor beta chains originate from one sample sequenced in a study of cytotoxic CD8 clonotypes in ibrutinib-treated CLL (dated by TCRdb to the early 2020s). The method behind the library was the immunoSEQ multiplex PCR assay. TCRdb holds this immuneACCESS table with in-frame rearrangements only. Some clones are missing; in checked studies, unresolved V genes explain under half, and the rest has no known cause. Here the sample has about 200,000 clones; about three quarters occur a single time. About 6.2% of the sample belongs to the ten largest clones. The sample's time point label, decoded: 12 months on ibrutinib. The source was PBMCs, collected after 12 months of ibrutinib treatment. Source of these receptors: a human donor with chronic lymphocytic leukemia.

This chain joins TRBV19 and TRBJ1-1, with unresolved D. The CDR3 is 12 amino acids. Per germline, CDR1 LNHDA and CDR2 SQIVND (reference sequence). The V end lost 4 bases, the J end lost 7 bases, and 10 bases lay between the germline ends. The CDR3 reads CASSRRRSEAFF. The CDR3 DNA is TGTGCCAGTAGTAGGAGACGGAGTGAAGCTTTCTTT.

V gene TRBV5-6 combines with J gene TRBJ1-5, with D tentatively TRBD1 (5 bases). The V end was cut by 4 bases, the J end by 2 bases, with 16 bases between. The CDR3 runs to 16 residues. Germline V lookup: CDR1 SGHDT, CDR2 YYEEEE. The CDR3 sequence is CASSQQYGGGNQPQHF. The CDR3 bases are TGTGCCAGCAGCCAGCAATACGGGGGGGGCAATCAGCCCCAGCATTTT.

The chain has TRBV11-1 and TRBJ1-1, with 7 bases fitting TRBD1. In germline, CDR1 is SGHAT, CDR2 FQDESV (reference sequence). The junction had 1 base not matched to a gene; V was cut back by 0 bases and J by 0 bases. This CDR3 region has 15 residues. The CDR3 here is CASSLATGLNTEAFF. The CDR3, as DNA: TGTGCCAGCAGCTTAGCGACAGGGTTGAACACTGAAGCTTTCTTT.

The gene calls are TRBV4-1 and TRBJ2-1; D remains unclear. Trimming removed 0 bases from V and 0 bases from J, with 9 bases in between. In germline, CDR1 is MGHRA, CDR2 YSYEKL. The CDR3 has 16 amino acids. CDR3 DNA sequence: TGCGCCAGCAGCCAAGACGACACGAGCTCCTACAATGAGCAGTTCTTC. Translation gives CASSQDDTSSYNEQFF.

The chain is built from TRBV7-2 and TRBJ1-5; 7 bases match TRBD1. Unmatched junction bases numbered 7, after V lost 2 bases and J lost 6 bases. The CDR3 totals 15 residues. Germline V gene data show CDR1 as SGHTA and CDR2 as FQGNSA. Here the CDR3 reads CASSLHRQGGQPQHF. The CDR3 DNA reads TGTGCCAGCAGCTTACATAGACAGGGAGGTCAGCCCCAGCATTTT.

In this sample, this clone turned up a few times. This chain uses TRBV2 with TRBJ2-1; D is unresolved. CDR3 length equals 13 residues. V lost 5 bases and J lost 4, with 9 bases in between. Germline values: CDR1 SNHLY, CDR2 FYNNEI. The CDR3 region is CASSWTIYNEQFF. The DNA for the CDR3 is TGTGCCAGCAGTTGGACGATATACAATGAGCAGTTCTTC.

The CDR3 reads CASSSMQRTTDTQYF. CDR3 nucleotide sequence: TGCGCCAGCAGCTCAATGCAGCGGACCACAGATACGCAGTATTTT. The chain has TRBV5-1 and TRBJ2-3, with D possibly matching TRBD2 (5 bases). Trimming took 3 bases from V and 2 from J, leaving 13 bases between them. The CDR3 covers 15 residues. The germline V gene encodes CDR1 SGHRS and CDR2 YFSETQ.

This clone was observed once. The gene calls are TRBV19 and TRBJ1-1; D possibly corresponds to TRBD1 (6 bases). The V gene's germline CDR1 is LNHDA and CDR2 SQIVND (reference sequence). The CDR3 covers 16 residues. With 1 base removed from V and 0 bases from J, the gap between germline ends came to 12 bases. As DNA, the CDR3 is TGTGCCAGTAGTATAGGGTGGGGGGACATGAACACTGAAGCTTTCTTT. Protein: CASSIGWGDMNTEAFF.

V is TRBV29-1 and J is TRBJ2-1; no definite D call. This CDR3 has 14 residues. The germline V gene encodes CDR1 SQVTM and CDR2 ANQGSEA. V shed 4 bases and J shed 0 bases, with 10 bases lying between them. CDR3: CSVVPNPSYNEQFF. DNA for the CDR3: TGCAGCGTTGTTCCCAACCCCTCCTACAATGAGCAGTTCTTC.

This sequence joins TRBV6-5 and TRBJ2-1; D gene uncertain. This CDR3 contains 13 residues. Germline loops: CDR1 MNHEY, CDR2 SVGAGI. V shed 5 bases and J shed 10 bases, with 15 bases lying between them. The CDR3 loop is CASSPRSRAEQFF. As DNA, the CDR3 is TGTGCCAGCAGTCCTCGTTCTAGGGCGGAGCAGTTCTTC.

This chain connects TRBV28 to TRBJ1-4; D gene unclear. Germline V CDR1 and CDR2: MDHEN, SYDVKM. V lost 5 bases to trimming and J lost 0 bases, with 7 bases between them. This CDR3 spans 14 amino acids. The CDR3 protein is CASSPGTTNEKLFF. In nucleotides, the CDR3 is TGTGCCAGCAGTCCCGGGACAACTAATGAAAAACTGTTTTTT.

The chain joins TRBV30 to TRBJ1-1; no clear D. V was clipped by 4 bases and J by 4 bases, with 16 bases between them. The CDR3 runs 14 residues. Germline lookup yields CDR1 GTSNPN and CDR2 SVGIG (reference sequence). Here the CDR3 DNA reads TGTGCCTGGATTGGTTACGGGGAAGTCACTGAAGCTTTCTTT. Translation: CAWIGYGEVTEAFF.

The chain employs TRBV9 and TRBJ2-2, with 8 bases lining up with TRBD1. The germline CDR1 and CDR2 sequences are SGDLS and YYNGEE. The V and J ends lost 4 bases and 6 bases, in that order; junction bases with no gene match: 8. The CDR3 length is 15 residues. The CDR3 DNA is TGTGCCAGCAGCACCTCAGGGGGCGCCCCCGGGGAGCTGTTTTTT. Encoded protein: CASSTSGGAPGELFF.